Described below is a single T cell receptor beta chain sequence and its context. The sample comes from a study of T-cell memory formation after mild COVID-19. Trimming pared 8 bases from V and 1 base from J, leaving 17 bases between. The CDR3 loop spans 14 amino acids. In germline, CDR1 is DFQATT, CDR2 SNEGSKA (reference sequence). TCRdb used MiXCR to reprocess the 5' RACE reads, holding one entry per CDR3 protein. The sample holds about 340,000 distinct CDR3 sequences; 10% to 15% are singletons and the top ten take roughly 23%. The rearrangement uses TRBV20-1 and TRBJ1-2; D is possibly TRBD1 (6 bases). Sequencing was performed on PBMCs or a T cell subset sorted from them (not recorded which). The TCR sequence derives from a man aged 18 to 29 who had mild COVID-19 (a few samples of this study predate the infection). Cell type and time point are not known. The CDR3 loop reads CSSKLPQGNYGYTF. The CDR3 coding sequence is TGCAGTTCAAAGCTCCCACAGGGTAACTATGGCTACACCTTC.